The entry below gives a single T cell receptor (beta chain) sequence along with its context. This clonotype was counted many times. Its antigen has not been determined. There are no base qualities to consult, and no much larger clone falls within one base. The sample comes from a study of T cell repertoires in cytomegalovirus infection (dated by TCRdb to about 2019). In the study overall: Donor HLA type was relevant to the analysis, as public TCR beta signatures indicated carriage of CMV infection together with the matching HLA type. The paper as a whole reports these results and caveats: In both this cohort and an independent approximately 350-donor cohort, the cumulative frequency of public TCR beta family members distinguished carriers of CMV infection plus the relevant HLA type. In the ex vivo response, HLA-C-restricted CMV-specific TCR beta clonotypes were dominant, and in two of eight donors the single most frequent clonotype came from this HLA-C-restricted group.

TCRdb lists the instrument as Illumina HiSeq 1500. TCRdb passed the public sequencing reads through fastp at Q25 and MiXCR, retaining productive beta sequences. Under each unique CDR3 protein, matching rows form one entry showing the most common genes and DNA. This sample is represented by a few hundred thousand distinct CDR3 sequences; roughly 13% of them were singletons. 7% to 9.5% of the sample is in the top ten clones. The CDR3 spans 13 residues, from the cysteine through the phenylalanine. CDR3 DNA is the only sequence kept; it has 39 bases, read in frame from the first base. The germline V gene specifies SNHLY as CDR1 and FYNNEI as CDR2. Compared with germline, V lacks 5 bases and J lacks 9 bases; bases without a gene match: 3.

The TCR sequence derives from a human donor in good health (CMV status not recorded). Some clones in this sample may be carry-over from other donors' samples. Sequencing was performed on PBMCs. Here the chain combines TRBV2 and TRBJ1-6; the junction holds 8 bases that match TRBD1. The CDR3 sequence is CASSSDRASPLHF. The DNA sequence is given as TGTGCCAGCAGTTCGGACAGGGCTTCACCCCTCCACTTT.